Reported below is one TCR beta chain. The data stem from a study of blood T cell repertoires in COVID-19. Study-wide background: The United States, Italy and Spain were the sources of the acute and convalescent COVID-19 samples. Sources were T cells, B-cell-depleted T cells, or PBMCs; the material itself was cDNA or gDNA.

The germline V gene encodes CDR1 MNHEY and CDR2 SVGAGI. Unmatched junction bases numbered 5, after V lost 6 bases and J lost 3 bases. This CDR3 is built from 14 residues. As handled by the study authors: By means of reference gene primer amplification, nucleated cell counts were estimated. The data were produced by immunoSEQ multiplex PCR, yet TCRdb's version contains in-frame clones alone and is incomplete. V and J calls and clone size are as listed in that table; D and trimming were resolved from the DNA. Of 65,000 to 90,000 clones listed, roughly three quarters are singletons. The sample taken for sequencing was peripheral blood. The receptor comes from a man in his 70s with active or convalescent COVID-19. The gene calls are TRBV6-5 and TRBJ1-2, with 9 bases lining up with TRBD1. CDR3 residues: CASSPQGAHYGYTF. The CDR3 bases are TGTGCCAGCAGCCCACAGGGGGCTCACTATGGCTACACCTTC.